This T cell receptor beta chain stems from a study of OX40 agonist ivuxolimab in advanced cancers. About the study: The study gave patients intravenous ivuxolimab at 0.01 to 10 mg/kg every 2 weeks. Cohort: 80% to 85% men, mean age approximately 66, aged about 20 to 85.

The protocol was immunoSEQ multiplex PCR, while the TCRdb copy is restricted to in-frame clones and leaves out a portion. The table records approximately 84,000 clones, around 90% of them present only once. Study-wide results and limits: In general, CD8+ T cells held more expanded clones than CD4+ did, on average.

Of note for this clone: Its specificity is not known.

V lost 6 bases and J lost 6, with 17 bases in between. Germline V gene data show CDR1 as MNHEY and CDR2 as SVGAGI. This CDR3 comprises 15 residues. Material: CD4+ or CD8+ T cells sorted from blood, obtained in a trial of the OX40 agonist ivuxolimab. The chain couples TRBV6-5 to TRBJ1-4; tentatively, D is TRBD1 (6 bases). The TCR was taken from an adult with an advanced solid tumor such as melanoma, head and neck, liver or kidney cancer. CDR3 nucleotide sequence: TGTGCCAGCAGGCCTCAGGGGAGATCGGATGAAAAACTGTTTTTT. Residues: CASRPQGRSDEKLFF.